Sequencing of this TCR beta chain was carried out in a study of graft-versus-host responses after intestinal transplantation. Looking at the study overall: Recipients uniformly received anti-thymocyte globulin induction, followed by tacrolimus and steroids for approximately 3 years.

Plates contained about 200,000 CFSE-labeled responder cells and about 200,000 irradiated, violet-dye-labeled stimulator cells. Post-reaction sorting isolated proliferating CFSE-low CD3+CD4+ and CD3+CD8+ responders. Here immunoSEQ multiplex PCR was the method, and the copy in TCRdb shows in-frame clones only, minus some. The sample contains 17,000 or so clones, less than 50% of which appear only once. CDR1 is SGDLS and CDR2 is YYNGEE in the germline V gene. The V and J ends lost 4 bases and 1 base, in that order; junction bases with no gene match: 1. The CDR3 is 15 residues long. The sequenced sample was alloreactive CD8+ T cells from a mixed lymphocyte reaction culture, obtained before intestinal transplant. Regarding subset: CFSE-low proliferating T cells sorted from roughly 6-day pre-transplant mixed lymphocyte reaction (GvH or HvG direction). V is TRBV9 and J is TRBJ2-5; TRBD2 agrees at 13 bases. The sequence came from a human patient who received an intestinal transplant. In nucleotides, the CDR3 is TGTGCCAGCAGCCGGACTAGCGGGAGCCAAGAGACCCAGTACTTC. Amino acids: CASSRTSGSQETQYF.